These T cell receptor beta chains were read from a single sample in a study of blood T cell repertoires in COVID-19. TCRdb keeps only in-frame clones here, not all; method: immunoSEQ multiplex PCR. The sample yields 150,000 or so clones, about 79% seen once. Sequenced sample: peripheral blood. These receptors were obtained from a woman aged 60-75 years with acute or convalescent COVID-19. CDR3s include the opening cysteine and the closing phenylalanine or tryptophan. D genes are given only for firm matches. A row's size may be missing; if present it is once, few, many or a size class.

CDR3nt,CDR3aa,abundance,d_gene,j_gene,v_gene
TGTGCCAGCAGCGTGAGTAATTCACCCCTCCACTTT,CASSVSNSPLHF,.,.,TRBJ1-6,TRBV2
TGTGCCAGCAGTTTGGGGCAGGGGTACCAGCCCCAGCATTTT,CASSLGQGYQPQHF,few,.,TRBJ1-5,TRBV27
TGTGCCAGCAGCTCGGGGTATAGATTAGATTCACCCCTCCACTTT,CASSSGYRLDSPLHF,few,.,TRBJ1-6,TRBV7-3
TGTGCCAGCAGCCAAGCAAGGGGTGAGCAGTTCTTC,CASSQARGEQFF,.,.,TRBJ2-1,TRBV4-2
TGTGCCAGCAGCCTCCGTCCCGGGACAGGGATGAACACTGAAGCTTTCTTT,CASSLRPGTGMNTEAFF,.,TRBD1,TRBJ1-1,TRBV9
TGCGCCAGCAGTGAGCCCGGACTAGCGCTCAATGAGCAGTTCTTC,CASSEPGLALNEQFF,.,TRBD2,TRBJ2-1,TRBV10-2
TGTGCCAGCAGTAATGGACAGGGTGGTTACGAGCAGTACTTC,CASSNGQGGYEQYF,.,TRBD1,TRBJ2-7,TRBV6-5
TGTGCCAGCAGCAAGCCGGGACAGGGGGCGAGCAGGGAGCTGTTTTTT,CASSKPGQGASRELFF,.,TRBD1,TRBJ2-2,TRBV7-2
TGTGCCAGCAGTGAACCGGGACAGGGAAACAATGAGCAGTTCTTC,CASSEPGQGNNEQFF,.,TRBD1,TRBJ2-1,TRBV6-1
TGTGCCAGCAAGGAGACAGGAATGGACGGCTACACCTTC,CASKETGMDGYTF,few,.,TRBJ1-2,TRBV2
TGTGCCAGCAGCCAAGGAGGGCTTTCTTTCAACTACAATGAGCAGTTCTTC,CASSQGGLSFNYNEQFF,.,.,TRBJ2-1,TRBV14
TGTGCCAGCAGTTCCGCCACAGGGGGTAGGTACAATGAGCAGTTCTTC,CASSSATGGRYNEQFF,.,TRBD1,TRBJ2-1,TRBV28
TGCGCCAGCAACCCAGCGGGGAGCCACTATGGCTACACCTTC,CASNPAGSHYGYTF,.,.,TRBJ1-2,TRBV4-1
TGTGCCAGCAGTCAACACAGGGCCCTTAACTATGGCTACACCTTC,CASSQHRALNYGYTF,.,.,TRBJ1-2,TRBV27
TGTGCCAGCAGCTTAGGGGGACAGGGGGCTAGGGAGCAGTACTTC,CASSLGGQGAREQYF,once,TRBD1,TRBJ2-7,TRBV7-8
TGTGCCAGCAGCCCGGGACAGGCGAACTATGGCTACACCTTC,CASSPGQANYGYTF,.,TRBD1,TRBJ1-2,TRBV3-1/TRBV3-2
TGTGCCAGCACTCCCACCGGGGTAGCGGGATCGGATACGCAGTATTTT,CASTPTGVAGSDTQYF,.,TRBD2,TRBJ2-3,TRBV5-4
TGTGCCAGTAGTCTCCTCGAGGGACAGCCCCAGCATTTT,CASSLLEGQPQHF,.,.,TRBJ1-5,TRBV19
TGTGCCAGCAGAAGGAGCCGACAGGGGATCTATGGCTACACCTTC,CASRRSRQGIYGYTF,.,TRBD1,TRBJ1-2,TRBV6-5
TGTGCCTGGAGTGTAGACAATTGGCAGCCCCAGCATTTT,CAWSVDNWQPQHF,.,.,TRBJ1-5,TRBV30
TGTGCCAGCAGCCGGGGACAGCTCCAAGAGACCCAGTACTTC,CASSRGQLQETQYF,.,TRBD1,TRBJ2-5,TRBV11-3
TGTGCCAGCAGCTTACAGGGGAAGCTTTACGAGCAGTACTTC,CASSLQGKLYEQYF,once,.,TRBJ2-7,TRBV7-6
TGTGCCAGTAGTACTACAGGGGTAAGCAATCAGCCCCAGCATTTT,CASSTTGVSNQPQHF,once,TRBD1,TRBJ1-5,TRBV19
TGCGCCAGCAGCCTCGGGACACTGTTTCAGGAGCAGTACTTC,CASSLGTLFQEQYF,few,.,TRBJ2-7,TRBV5-1